This TCR beta chain was captured in a study of beta chain features in type 1 diabetes. The V end lost 6 bases, the J end lost 0 bases, and 5 bases lay between the germline ends. Germline V gene lookup returns CDR1 MGHDK and CDR2 SYGVNS. This CDR3 is 13 amino acids long. This clone appeared a few times. What was sequenced were expressed TCRB transcripts, since all of the isolated RNA had been reverse transcribed. Generated by immunoSEQ multiplex PCR, the TCRdb table keeps only in-frame clones and is missing some. The sample lists around 240,000 clones, about 70% seen once, with around 0.057% in the top ten.

The source is a man aged 25-40 years in good health. Sequenced: naive CD4+ T cells from blood. The chain employs TRBV25-1 and TRBJ2-2; D gene uncertain. The CDR3 is CASSDPNTGELFF. Here the CDR3 DNA reads TGTGCCAGCAGCGACCCGAACACCGGGGAGCTGTTTTTT.